These T cell receptor beta chains were read from a single sample in a study of patients and donors after allogeneic stem cell transplantation. TCRdb reprocessed the RT-PCR reads via MiXCR and lists one record per CDR3 protein. The sample consists of 400,000 to 500,000 distinct CDR3 sequences, under 20% of them appearing once. Sequencing was performed on blood, either unsorted or a sorted T cell fraction (not recorded which). The receptors derive from a human donor who was either an allogeneic HSCT recipient or a stem cell or donor lymphocyte infusion donor (not recorded which). It is not recorded whose cells these are; they may come from a transplant donor. Both conserved end residues are part of each CDR3. D genes are given only for firm matches. Not all rows give a size; the values are once, few, many and, for expanded clones, a class.

>.|.|TRBV5-6|TRBJ2-1
TGTGCCAGCAGCCATTCGGATGAGCAGTTCTTC
CASSHSDEQFF
>.|TRBD2|TRBV24-1|TRBJ2-3
TGTGCCACCAGTGATATCCGGACTAGCGGGCCCACAGATACGCAGTATTTT
CATSDIRTSGPTDTQYF
>few|.|TRBV5-1|TRBJ2-2
TGCGCCAGCAGCTCCGGGGGGCAAGCGAACACCGGGGAGCTGTTTTTT
CASSSGGQANTGELFF
>.|TRBD2|TRBV7-9|TRBJ2-7
TGTGCCAGCAGTTACACTAGCGGGAGCAACGAGCAGTACTTC
CASSYTSGSNEQYF
>few|.|TRBV14|TRBJ2-6
TGTGCCAGCAGCCACTCCCCATGGACCAGGGAAAAACCTCTCTCTGGGGCCAACGTCCTGACTTTC
CASSHSPWTREKPLSGANVLTF
>few|TRBD1|TRBV24-1|TRBJ1-1
TGTGCCACCAGTAACAGGGGGAAGAACACTGAAGCTTTCTTT
CATSNRGKNTEAFF
>.|TRBD2|TRBV27|TRBJ2-7
TGTGCCAGCAGTATTGGACTAGCGGGCGAGCAGTACTTC
CASSIGLAGEQYF
>few|.|TRBV6-5|TRBJ1-1
TGTGCCAGCAGTTCCCCCCGACTGCCGAACACTGAAGCTTTCTTT
CASSSPRLPNTEAFF
>few|.|TRBV5-1|TRBJ1-2
TGCGCCAGCATGACGGGGGGCCCTAACTATGGCTACACCTTC
CASMTGGPNYGYTF
>.|.|TRBV6-2/TRBV6-3|TRBJ1-5
TGTGCCACACAGCCTTATAGCAATCAGCCCCAGCATTTT
CATQPYSNQPQHF
>few|TRBD1|TRBV20-1|TRBJ2-3
TGCAGTGCTAGACCGGACAGGGGCACAGATACGCAGTATTTT
CSARPDRGTDTQYF
>few|.|TRBV3-1|TRBJ2-2
TGTGCCAGCAGCCAAGGGCCTACCGGGGAGCTGTTTTTT
CASSQGPTGELFF
>many|.|TRBV5-1|TRBJ1-1
TGCGCCAGCAGCTTGGCCTACGGGGGCTGGAACACTGAAGCTTTCTTT
CASSLAYGGWNTEAFF
>few|TRBD1|TRBV3-1|TRBJ1-2
TGTGCCAGCAGCCCCCGGACAGGGACTGATGGCTACACCTTC
CASSPRTGTDGYTF
>few|TRBD1|TRBV2|TRBJ2-3
TGTGCCAGCAGCTCCGGGACAGGGGTTTTAGCGCAGTATTTT
CASSSGTGVLAQYF
>few|.|TRBV27|TRBJ2-2
TGTGCCAGCAGTTCCATCTCCCGGGGCACCGGGGAGCTGTTTTTT
CASSSISRGTGELFF
>.|.|TRBV19|TRBJ1-1
TGTGCCAGTAGGGTGGGCTCGAAGAGGGTCACTGAAGCTTTCTTT
CASRVGSKRVTEAFF
>.|.|TRBV20-1|TRBJ2-7
TGCAGTGCCTCTGGGGCTTTCTACTACGAGCAGTACTTC
CSASGAFYYEQYF
>.|.|TRBV20-1|TRBJ2-3
TGCAGTGCTAGTGCTAGACCCACAGATACGCAGTATTTT
CSASARPTDTQYF
>.|TRBD2|TRBV20-1|TRBJ2-1
TGCAGTGCTAGGGGGGCCAGTAAAGGACTAGCGGTGATTGAGCAGTTCTTC
CSARGASKGLAVIEQFF
>few|TRBD2|TRBV2|TRBJ2-2
TGTGCCAGCAGGGGAAGGACTAGCGGGAGAGGCACCGGGGAGCTGTTTTTT
CASRGRTSGRGTGELFF
>many|TRBD1|TRBV20-1|TRBJ1-2
TGCAGTGCTAGACCAGCCCAGGGGGCGCCGGGCTCCTATGGCTACACCTTC
CSARPAQGAPGSYGYTF
>.|.|TRBV30|TRBJ2-3
TGTGCCTGGAGTGGAGGAGGAGATACGCAGTATTTT
CAWSGGGDTQYF
>.|.|TRBV20-1|TRBJ2-3
TGCAGTGCTAGCCTGGATCTTACGCAGTATTTT
CSASLDLTQYF